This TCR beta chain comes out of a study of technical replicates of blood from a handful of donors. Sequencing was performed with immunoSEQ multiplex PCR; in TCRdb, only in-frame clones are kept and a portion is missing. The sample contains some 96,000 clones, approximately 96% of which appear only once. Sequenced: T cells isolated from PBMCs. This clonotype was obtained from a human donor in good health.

The CDR3 nucleotides read TGTGCCAGTAGTAGGGGACTAGCGGGATCCGGGAACCAAGAGACCCAGTACTTC. Its translation is CASSRGLAGSGNQETQYF. The chain recombines TRBV19 with TRBJ2-5, with 13 bases that match TRBD2. The germline gives CDR1 LNHDA, CDR2 SQIVND (reference sequence). The V gene end was trimmed by 4 bases and the J gene end by 0 bases; junction bases not matched to a gene: 8. This CDR3 is 18 amino acids long.